This T cell receptor (beta chain) was observed in a study of beta chain features in type 1 diabetes. Findings of the study overall: The study found moderately but significantly shorter TCRB CDR3s in all four CD4+ subsets of Type 1 diabetes patients. Whether HLA type influences TCRB rearrangement remained unresolved here. Relative to healthy donors, patients appeared to have naive, central memory and Treg TCRB repertoires that were more similar.

The investigators reverse transcribed all of the isolated RNA, so they sequenced expressed TCRB transcripts. The data were produced by immunoSEQ multiplex PCR, yet TCRdb's version contains in-frame clones alone and is incomplete. The sample shows around 500,000 clones, roughly 11% of them seen only once. CD45RO/CCR7/CD25/CD127/CD95/CD27 sorting isolated CD4+ naive, central memory, regulatory and stem cell-like memory cells. This clone showed up just a few times. Its antigen is undetermined. Germline CDR1 LNHNV, CDR2 YYDKDF (reference sequence). This CDR3 spans 14 amino acids. Trimming removed 2 bases at V and 2 bases at J, with 10 bases between.

This clonotype was sampled from a woman under 30 in good health. Input material: naive CD4+ T cells from blood. The V and J genes are TRBV15 and TRBJ2-7, with D perhaps matching TRBD1 or TRBD2 (5 bases each). The CDR3: CATSRQGSAYEQYF. The CDR3 region has the DNA TGTGCCACCAGCAGACAGGGTAGCGCCTACGAGCAGTACTTC.